This T cell receptor beta chain was recorded in a study of blood T cells in healthy people across ages. Through a sample-barcoded 5' primer and a J-beta primer mix, a second PCR was run for roughly 6 to 11 cycles. Each cDNA molecule, via a template-switch adaptor with 12 random nucleotides, was tagged. TCRdb redid the calling of the 5' RACE reads with MiXCR, one entry per CDR3 protein. The sample has about 800,000 distinct CDR3 sequences, less than 60% seen once; the top ten hold 15% to 20%. The germline CDR1 and CDR2 sequences are GTSNPN and SVGIG (reference sequence). Trimming shortened V by 2 bases and J by 2 bases, and 11 bases separated the two germline ends. This CDR3 is 14 amino acids long.

Sequenced sample: blood. The J gene is TRBJ2-3, the V gene TRBV30; D might be TRBD2 (5 bases). This clonotype was obtained from a man older than 75 in good health. DNA of the CDR3: TGTGCCTGGAGTATGGGAGTACCCACAGATACGCAGTATTTT. Translation gives CAWSMGVPTDTQYF.